Following are 26 T cell receptor beta chains from one sample sequenced in a study of shared clonotypes between healthy human individuals. Produced via immunoSEQ multiplex PCR; TCRdb's table is partial and in-frame only. The table shows roughly 120,000 clones, with 55% to 80% occurring only once. Sequencing used memory CD8+ T cells sorted from blood. Described subset: CD45RO+ cells pooled with CCR7-negative TemRA cells. The receptors here all came from a young woman in good health.

The genes are TRBV11-2 and TRBJ2-5; D remains ambiguous. The better agreement between TRBJ2-7 and the DNA end casts doubt on the J call. The CDR3 runs 13 residues. CDR1 SGHAT and CDR2 FQNNGV come from the germline V gene. For the CDR3, the DNA is TGTGCCAGCAGCTTAGGTCCAAACTACGAGCAGTACTTC. Translation gives CASSLGPNYEQYF.

This clone came up a few times. This sequence joins TRBV19 and TRBJ2-4, with TRBD1 matching over 8 bases. The V and J ends lost 5 bases and 0 bases, in that order; junction bases with no gene match: 15. Per the germline V gene, CDR1 is LNHDA and CDR2 is SQIVND (reference sequence). The CDR3 consists of 19 residues. The CDR3 DNA is TGTGCCAGTAGTGTGACAGGGGTGGACCAACCTGGAGCCAAAAACATTCAGTACTTC. This encodes CASSVTGVDQPGAKNIQYF.

This chain connects TRBV11-2 to TRBJ1-1, with D perhaps TRBD1 (6 bases). V was shortened by 1 base and J by 11 bases, with 17 bases between the two germline ends. This CDR3 comprises 14 residues. Germline values: CDR1 SGHAT, CDR2 FQNNGV. CDR3 residues: CASSLARGVIGAFF. CDR3 nucleotide sequence: TGTGCCAGCAGCTTAGCCAGGGGTGTTATCGGGGCTTTCTTT.

This clone showed up just a few times. This chain links TRBV7-9 with TRBJ2-6; TRBD2 might be the D (5 bases). CDR3 length: 17 residues. V lost 1 base, J lost 0 bases, and 10 bases lay in between. CDR1 SEHNR and CDR2 FQNEAQ come from the germline V gene (reference sequence). The CDR3 coding sequence is TGTGCCAGCAGCTTAGGATGGGGAGCCTCTGGGGCCAACGTCCTGACTTTC. This encodes CASSLGWGASGANVLTF.

Comments on this clone: The likely explanation is a read error, given a far larger clone one base away. This chain uses TRBV28 with TRBJ2-3; 7 positions agree with TRBD1. Germline-derived CDR1 and CDR2 are MDHEN and SYDVKM. CDR3 length: 15 residues. Here the CDR3 reads CTSSPLDRESDTQYF. DNA for the CDR3: TGTACCAGCAGTCCGCTTGACAGGGAATCAGATACGCAGTATTTT.

The V gene is TRBV19, the J gene TRBJ2-7, with 7 nucleotides matching TRBD2. Germline V gives CDR1 LNHDA, CDR2 SQIVND (reference sequence). The CDR3 is 14 residues long. V lost 7 bases and J lost 2; bases outside the gene matches: 8. CDR3 in amino acids: CASTPGTTTYEQYF. The DNA of the CDR3 is TGTGCCAGTACCCCCGGGACTACAACCTACGAGCAGTACTTC. Based on the CDR3 plus reference TRBV19 and TRBJ2-7, the full variable domain is DGGITQSPKYLFRKEGQNVTLSCEQNLNHDAMYWYRQDPGQGLRLIYYSQIVNDFQKGDIAEGYSVSREKKESFPLTVTSAQKNPTAFYLCASTPGTTTYEQYFGPGTRLTVT.

This clone was seen a handful of times. The rearrangement links TRBV11-2 to TRBJ2-3; weak D call: TRBD2 (5 bases). Between the trimmed V and J ends, which lost 3 bases and 2 bases, there was a span of 21 bases. In germline, CDR1 is SGHAT, CDR2 FQNNGV. The CDR3 loop spans 18 amino acids. The CDR3 region is CASSLDSGTGLFTDTQYF. The CDR3 DNA reads TGTGCCAGCAGCTTGGATTCGGGAACCGGTCTTTTCACAGATACGCAGTATTTT. The entire variable domain, with the rest obtained from reference TRBV11-2 and TRBJ2-3, is as follows: EAGVAQSPRYKIIEKRQSVAFWCNPISGHATLYWYQQILGQGPKLLIQFQNNGVVDDSQLPKDRFSAERLKGVDSTLKIQPAKLEDSAVYLCASSLDSGTGLFTDTQYFGPGTRLTVL.

CDR3 amino acids: CASSIPGSQSYEQYF. The CDR3 bases are TGTGCCAGCAGCATTCCTGGGTCGCAATCCTACGAGCAGTACTTC. The J gene is TRBJ2-7, the V gene TRBV13, with D unclear. The CDR3 is made up of 15 amino acids. With 5 bases removed from V and 1 base from J, the gap between germline ends came to 15 bases. The germline gives CDR1 PRHDT, CDR2 FYEKMQ (reference sequence).

The CDR3 reads CASSLLKGPEQYF. The CDR3 DNA sequence: TGTGCCAGCAGTCTCCTCAAGGGCCCCGAGCAGTACTTC. V and J are TRBV27 and TRBJ2-7; D remains unclear. Germline V CDR1 and CDR2: MNHEY, SMNVEV (reference sequence). Trimming stripped 5 bases from V and 6 bases from J, with 14 bases between. CDR3 size: 13 residues.

The chain carries TRBV18 and TRBJ1-1; D remains unclear. CDR1 KGHSH and CDR2 LQKENI come from the germline V gene. Trimming took 3 bases from V and 5 from J, leaving 10 bases between them. The CDR3 contains 13 residues. This CDR3 is CASSPNPSTEAFF. CDR3 DNA: TGTGCCAGCTCACCTAATCCGTCGACTGAAGCTTTCTTT.

The rearrangement uses TRBV15 and TRBJ1-1; 9 nucleotides agree with TRBD1. Germline V CDR1 and CDR2: LNHNV, YYDKDF (reference sequence). V trimming: 0 bases; J trimming: 7 bases; junction bases outside the gene matches: 3. The CDR3 is 14 residues long. The CDR3 is CATSRDHRGLEAFF. CDR3 nucleotides: TGTGCCACCAGCAGAGATCACAGGGGGCTTGAAGCTTTCTTT. The full variable domain, its missing parts supplied by reference TRBV15 and TRBJ1-1, is DAMVIQNPRYQVTQFGKPVTLSCSQTLNHNVMYWYQQKSSQAPKLLFHYYDKDFNNEADTPDNFQSRRPNTSFCFLDIRSPGLGDTAMYLCATSRDHRGLEAFFGQGTRLTVV.

This clone has a count of ten or more. The V gene is TRBV6-1, the J gene TRBJ2-7, with 8 nucleotides matching TRBD1. V gave up 3 bases and J gave up 5 bases; unmatched junction bases: 6. The CDR3 is made up of 14 amino acids. CDR1 is MNHNS and CDR2 is SASEGT in the germline V gene. CDR3 nucleotides: TGTGCCAGCAGTGATGAGACAGGGGTTAACGAGCAGTACTTC. It translates to CASSDETGVNEQYF.

The J gene is TRBJ2-7, the V gene TRBV5-5; D might be TRBD1 or TRBD2, each matching 6 bases. Trimming left V 0 bases short and J 5 bases short, with 24 bases between. Germline V gene lookup returns CDR1 SGHKS and CDR2 YYEKEE (reference sequence). The CDR3 consists of 18 residues. This chain's CDR3 is CASSLAGPGRGRSHEQYF. The CDR3 coding sequence is TGTGCCAGCAGCTTGGCGGGTCCGGGTCGGGGGCGTTCACACGAGCAGTACTTC.

This clone was seen only a few times. This chain uses TRBV27 with TRBJ2-7, with D possibly TRBD1 on 6 matching bases. The germline V gene encodes CDR1 MNHEY and CDR2 SMNVEV (reference sequence). CDR3 length: 14 residues. The germline V and J ends were trimmed by 10 bases and 9 bases, with 25 bases remaining between them. The CDR3 DNA is TGTGCCACGAGACAGGACGCCACCCGAGGTAGGCAGTACTTC. Translating it yields CATRQDATRGRQYF.

This clone occurred once. The V call is TRBV11-2, the J call TRBJ2-5; D unresolved. The J call could be wrong; TRBJ2-7 is a better fit for the DNA end. Germline V gene lookup returns CDR1 SGHAT and CDR2 FQNNGV. The CDR3 loop spans 14 amino acids. This CDR3 reads CASSFGGVSYEQYF. The DNA for the CDR3 is TGTGCCAGCAGTTTCGGCGGTGTTTCCTACGAGCAGTACTTC.

This clone was recorded a few times. The V and J genes are TRBV27 and TRBJ2-7, with 8 bases matching TRBD2. This CDR3 contains 13 residues. Per germline, CDR1 MNHEY and CDR2 SMNVEV (reference sequence). V trimming: 5 bases; J trimming: 2 bases; junction bases outside the gene matches: 2. The CDR3 sequence: CASSVSGAYEQYF. CDR3 in DNA: TGTGCCAGCAGTGTTAGCGGGGCCTACGAGCAGTACTTC.

CDR3 region: CASSWRGSSPGGYEQYF. The CDR3 DNA follows: TGTGCCAGCAGCTGGAGGGGTTCGAGCCCGGGAGGCTACGAGCAGTACTTC. The chain is built from TRBV13 and TRBJ2-7; 7 bases line up with TRBD2. This CDR3 is built from 17 residues. Germline CDR1 reads PRHDT; CDR2 reads FYEKMQ (reference sequence). After removal of 4 bases from V and 3 bases from J, the junction contained 15 bases not matched to a gene.

The chain links TRBV5-1 to TRBJ2-3; TRBD2 matches at 13 bases. Per the germline V gene, CDR1 is SGHRS and CDR2 is YFSETQ. J gave up 5 bases and V 4 bases, and 7 bases lay outside the gene matches. CDR3 length equals 16 residues. In DNA, the CDR3 is TGCGCCAGCAGCGTGAGGGGACTAGCGGGAATAGATACGCAGTATTTT. Its protein product is CASSVRGLAGIDTQYF.

V and J are TRBV6-4 and TRBJ2-7, with 7 bases fitting TRBD1. Germline-derived CDR1 and CDR2 are MRHNA and SNTAGT. The CDR3 spans 14 residues. The V gene end was trimmed by 6 bases and the J gene end by 2 bases; junction bases not matched to a gene: 7. The CDR3 region is CASSLPGQTYEQYF. CDR3 DNA sequence: TGTGCCAGCAGCTTACCGGGACAGACCTACGAGCAGTACTTC.

The V and J genes are TRBV30 and TRBJ2-7, with 8 bases that match TRBD1. The trim removed 1 base at V and 1 base at J, leaving 9 bases unmatched. Germline V gene lookup returns CDR1 GTSNPN and CDR2 SVGIG (reference sequence). The CDR3 covers 16 residues. CDR3 DNA: TGTGCCTGGAGTGCCACCTCCGGGACAGGTTCCTACGAGCAGTACTTC. Residues: CAWSATSGTGSYEQYF.

This clone was detected many times. This rearrangement joins TRBV25-1 to TRBJ2-7, with TRBD1 matching over 12 bases. Per germline, CDR1 MGHDK and CDR2 SYGVNS. The CDR3 contains 17 residues. Unmatched junction bases numbered 9, after V lost 4 bases and J lost 2 bases. The CDR3 loop is CASSGPRGDRGPYEQYF. The CDR3 region has the DNA TGTGCCAGCAGTGGCCCTCGGGGGGACAGGGGGCCCTACGAGCAGTACTTC.

This clone has more than one count but fewer than ten. The rearrangement joins TRBV5-6 to TRBJ2-1, with D possibly TRBD2 on 6 matching bases. Looked up from germline, CDR1 is SGHDT and CDR2 is YYEEEE. CDR3 length equals 16 residues. The V gene lost 3 bases and the J gene lost 4 bases, with 17 bases spanning the gap. CDR3 coding DNA: TGTGCCAGCAGCTCCGGACCCGGGGAGGATTACAATGAGCAGTTCTTC. Translating it yields CASSSGPGEDYNEQFF.

This clone was picked up one time. This rearrangement joins TRBV28 to TRBJ2-7, with TRBD2 identical over 12 bases. After removal of 8 bases from V and 4 bases from J, the junction contained 3 bases not matched to a gene. The CDR3 covers 13 residues. The germline CDR1 and CDR2 sequences are MDHEN and SYDVKM. The CDR3 reads CASRTSGIYEQYF. The CDR3 DNA follows: TGTGCCAGCCGGACTAGCGGGATTTACGAGCAGTACTTC.

The CDR3: CASSSRIAGVRYEQFF. DNA for the CDR3: TGCGCCAGCAGCTCCCGGATAGCGGGAGTGAGGTATGAGCAGTTCTTC. The chain is built from TRBV4-1 and TRBJ2-1; 9 nucleotides match TRBD2. This CDR3 contains 16 residues. CDR1 MGHRA and CDR2 YSYEKL come from the germline V gene. Unmatched junction bases numbered 13, after V lost 5 bases and J lost 8 bases.

This chain uses TRBV28 with TRBJ2-7, with TRBD2 identical over 11 bases. This CDR3 region has 15 residues. V dropped 6 bases and J dropped 3; count of bases not matched to a gene: 7. The germline gives CDR1 MDHEN, CDR2 SYDVKM. The DNA for the CDR3 is TGTGCCAGCAGCTTTATCGGGACTAGCGGCTACGAGCAGTACTTC. It translates to CASSFIGTSGYEQYF.

The CDR3 nucleotides are TGTGCCTGGAGTGCGGTAGCGGGAGCTTCCTCCTACGAGCAGTACTTC. This codes for CAWSAVAGASSYEQYF. V is TRBV30 and J is TRBJ2-7; 9 nucleotides agree with TRBD2. The junction had 7 bases not matched to a gene; V was cut back by 1 base and J by 0 bases. The CDR3 runs to 16 residues. Germline lookup yields CDR1 GTSNPN and CDR2 SVGIG (reference sequence).